A single sample is the source of the 14 T cell receptor beta chains below, sequenced in a study of T cell responses to AZD1222 COVID-19 vaccine. Some clones are missing from TCRdb's copy, which holds only in-frame ones; the method was immunoSEQ multiplex PCR. The sample carries some 130,000 clones, approximately 88% recorded once. The input for sequencing was peripheral blood, taken on day 0 of AZD1222 vaccination. The source of these receptors is an adult in good health.

The genes are TRBV18 and TRBJ2-3; TRBD2 matches at 10 bases. CDR3 size: 17 residues. V shed 4 bases and J 3 bases; nucleotides not matched to a gene: 10. The germline CDR1 and CDR2 sequences are KGHSH and LQKENI. CDR3 in DNA: TGTGCCAGCTCACGATCTAGCGGGGGACCCACTACAGATACGCAGTATTTT. This translates into CASSRSSGGPTTDTQYF.

V gene TRBV28 combines with J gene TRBJ1-4, with 7 bases matching TRBD1. Germline V gives CDR1 MDHEN, CDR2 SYDVKM. J was trimmed by 6 bases and V by 4 bases; bases with no gene match: 8. There are 15 residues in the CDR3. CDR3 region: CASSSQGLPDEKLFF. The CDR3 region has the DNA TGTGCCAGCAGTTCACAGGGGCTCCCAGATGAAAAACTGTTTTTT.

V gene TRBV9 combines with J gene TRBJ2-1, with 9 bases matching TRBD2. The CDR3 is 13 amino acids. The V and J ends lost 7 bases and 10 bases, in that order; junction bases with no gene match: 9. Germline CDR1 reads SGDLS; CDR2 reads YYNGEE. CDR3 amino acids: CASGIAGDREQFF. DNA of the CDR3: TGTGCCAGCGGAATAGCGGGGGATCGGGAGCAGTTCTTC.

V and J are TRBV29-1 and TRBJ2-3; 8 bases line up with TRBD2. The CDR3 is made up of 15 amino acids. Germline CDR1 and CDR2: SQVTM and ANQGSEA. Trimming took 4 bases from V and 5 from J; bases not matched to a gene: 11. CDR3 protein: CSVAIIAGPGDTQYF. The CDR3 bases are TGCAGCGTTGCTATAATAGCGGGGCCTGGAGATACGCAGTATTTT.

This chain links TRBV12-3 or TRBV12-4 with TRBJ1-1; maybe TRBD1 (6 bases). CDR3 length: 12 amino acids. V was pared by 3 bases and J by 7 bases, with 9 bases between. This CDR3 reads CASSFRGVEAFF. The CDR3 DNA sequence: TGTGCCAGCAGTTTCAGGGGCGTTGAAGCTTTCTTT.

This sequence joins TRBV4-2 and TRBJ2-3, with D possibly matching TRBD1 (6 bases). This CDR3 spans 15 amino acids. Germline loops: CDR1 LGHNA, CDR2 YNFKEQ. Trimming took 3 bases from V and 2 from J, leaving 12 bases between them. CDR3 sequence reads: CASSHRGGPTDTQYF. In DNA, the CDR3 is TGTGCCAGCAGCCACCGTGGGGGCCCCACAGATACGCAGTATTTT.

The chain joins TRBV5-1 to TRBJ1-2; D possibly corresponds to TRBD1 (5 bases). The CDR3 has 15 residues. Germline V gene sequence: CDR1 SGHRS, CDR2 YFSETQ. V lost 0 bases, J lost 8 bases, and 17 bases lay in between. In DNA form, the CDR3 reads TGCGCCAGCAGCTTGGATGGGGCAAGTGCTAGCGGCTACACCTTC. This sequence encodes CASSLDGASASGYTF. The full variable domain, in which reference TRBV5-1 and TRBJ1-2 provide the parts outside the CDR3, is KAGVTQTPRYLIKTRGQQVTLSCSPISGHRSVSWYQQTPGQGLQFLFEYFSETQRNKGNFPGRFSGRQFSNSRSEMNVSTLELGDSALYLCASSLDGASASGYTFGSGTRLTVV.

V gene TRBV11-3 combines with J gene TRBJ2-7; no clear D gene. CDR3 length equals 12 residues. Germline V gene lookup returns CDR1 SGHNT and CDR2 YENEEA. The ends were cut back, 3 bases at V and 7 bases at J, with 10 bases in the middle. The CDR3 coding sequence is TGTGCCAGCAGCTTCCTTAACAGTGAGCAGTACTTC. Protein product: CASSFLNSEQYF.

This chain links TRBV10-3 with TRBJ2-2, with D tentatively TRBD1 (6 bases). The V gene lost 2 bases and the J gene lost 7 bases, with 11 bases spanning the gap. The CDR3 has 14 amino acids. Germline V CDR1 and CDR2: ENHRY, SYGVKD. CDR3 sequence reads: CAISEGPGDGELFF. The CDR3 DNA is TGTGCCATCAGTGAGGGACCAGGGGACGGGGAGCTGTTTTTT.

As to this clone: A junction boundary mismatches the germline segment, possibly from a read error. This sequence joins TRBV7-7 and TRBJ2-5, with 10 bases matching TRBD1. The CDR3 runs to 14 residues. Germline values: CDR1 SSHAT, CDR2 FNYEAQ (reference sequence). The CDR3 here is CASSQAWTGGTQYF. CDR3 sequence (DNA): TGTGCTAGCAGTCAAGCATGGACAGGGGGGACCCAGTACTTC.

The chain links TRBV9 to TRBJ1-1; D is undetermined. Germline V lookup: CDR1 SGDLS, CDR2 YYNGEE. The CDR3 has 15 residues. The V end lost 0 bases, the J end lost 2 bases, and 11 bases lay between the germline ends. The CDR3 DNA reads as TGTGCCAGCAGCGTAGGAAGGGCGGAAAACACTGAAGCTTTCTTT. Residues: CASSVGRAENTEAFF.

This clone came up a few times. The rearrangement joins TRBV5-6 to TRBJ1-1, with a possible D match to TRBD1 (6 bases). Trimming left V 4 bases short and J 2 bases short, with 18 bases between. Germline V lookup: CDR1 SGHDT, CDR2 YYEEEE. There are 16 residues in the CDR3. The CDR3, as DNA: TGTGCCAGCAGCCTACCGGGCCTGGGGGGCAACACTGAAGCTTTCTTT. As protein: CASSLPGLGGNTEAFF.

This sequence joins TRBV2 and TRBJ1-5; D is ambiguous. In germline, CDR1 is SNHLY, CDR2 FYNNEI. The CDR3 has 15 residues. The V gene lost 8 bases and the J gene lost 6 bases, with 20 bases spanning the gap. This chain's CDR3 is CASRVGFIGGQPQHF. The CDR3 bases are TGTGCCAGCCGCGTAGGCTTTATAGGAGGTCAGCCCCAGCATTTT.

V gene TRBV6-5 combines with J gene TRBJ2-7; D might be TRBD1 (5 bases). The ends were cut back, 5 bases at V and 1 base at J, with 15 bases in the middle. Germline lookup yields CDR1 MNHEY and CDR2 SVGAGI. This CDR3 spans 15 amino acids. The CDR3 loop reads CASSTFKGISYEQYF. The DNA of the CDR3 is TGTGCCAGCAGTACATTTAAGGGGATTTCCTACGAGCAGTACTTC.